Each of the 8 T cell receptor beta chains below was sequenced from the same sample in a study of CXCR3-negative and CXCR3-positive naive CD8 T cells. These TCRs' antigens remain unknown. General study points: CXCR3-positive naive cells carried more hydrophobic TRB CDR3s than CXCR3-negative naive cells did.

Each TRB cDNA library was prepared by 5' RACE (with UMI labels). Reanalyzing the 5' RACE reads, TCRdb keeps one entry per CDR3 protein, without DNA. In all, the sample yields about 5,300 distinct CDR3 sequences. The sequencing sample was made of naive CXCR3+ CD8+ T cells from blood. Stated subset: CD45RO-CCR7+CD27+CD95- naive CD8+ T cells expressing CXCR3 (TNR3+). The receptors were gathered from a human donor in good health. Some clones in this sample may be carry-over from other donors' samples.

The rearrangement links TRBV15 to TRBJ1-1. This CDR3 has 14 amino acids. The V gene's germline CDR1 is LNHNV and CDR2 YYDKDF (reference sequence). The CDR3 protein is CATSRFAEASEAFF.

This clonotype is labeled medium-sized based on frequency. The rearrangement joins TRBV29-1 to TRBJ1-2. CDR1 and CDR2 from the germline V gene are SQVTM and ANQGSEA. CDR3 length equals 16 residues. The chain's CDR3 is CSVTVTPTVGNYGYTF.

By frequency, this clonotype registers medium-sized. CDR3: CASSLSGEQFF. V is TRBV5-1 and J is TRBJ2-1; TCRdb calls TRBD1, which cannot be checked without DNA. This CDR3 is 11 amino acids long. Germline V gene data show CDR1 as SGHRS and CDR2 as YFSETQ. Full variable domain (remainder filled in from reference TRBV5-1 and TRBJ2-1): KAGVTQTPRYLIKTRGQQVTLSCSPISGHRSVSWYQQTPGQGLQFLFEYFSETQRNKGNFPGRFSGRQFSNSRSEMNVSTLELGDSALYLCASSLSGEQFFGPGTRLTVL.

The genes are TRBV14 and TRBJ2-4; TCRdb outputs TRBD1, but without DNA this stays unchecked. There are 14 residues in the CDR3. Germline assignment: CDR1 SGHDN and CDR2 FVKESK. This chain's CDR3 is CASSQREGKNIQYF.

The CDR3 is CASSLAGTDFYGYTF. The V gene is TRBV7-2, the J gene TRBJ1-2; TCRdb's assignment of TRBD1 cannot be checked, as there is no DNA. The length of the CDR3 is 15 residues. Germline-derived CDR1 and CDR2 are SGHTA and FQGNSA.

The chain is built from TRBV29-1 and TRBJ2-2; TCRdb reports TRBD2, a call that lacks DNA to check it against. Germline-derived CDR1 and CDR2 are SQVTM and ANQGSEA. This CDR3 has 15 residues. This CDR3 reads CSVEGGISNTGELFF.

V usage is TRBV6-5 and J usage is TRBJ2-3; the TCRdb D gene call, TRBD2, has no DNA to confirm it. The CDR3 contains 16 residues. Per germline, CDR1 MNHEY and CDR2 SVGAGI. The CDR3 reads CASSALARGLSDTQYF.

The chain uses TRBV7-9 and TRBJ1-1; TCRdb selects TRBD1, and the lack of DNA leaves this call unchecked. The CDR3 consists of 12 residues. From germline, CDR1 is SEHNR and CDR2 FQNEAQ (reference sequence). CDR3 in amino acids: CASSPRTFEAFF.